This is a list of T cell receptor beta chains from one sample in a study of cytomegalovirus exposure and HLA in healthy donors. The data were produced by immunoSEQ multiplex PCR, yet TCRdb's version contains in-frame clones alone and is incomplete. The sample gives about 150,000 clones, roughly 84% of which show up once; roughly 1.9% is in the top ten. The material sequenced was PBMCs. All receptors come from a human donor in good health. CDR3s include the opening cysteine and the closing phenylalanine or tryptophan. The D gene is left open where the match is weak. Size tells how often a clone was seen (once, few, many) or the class of an expanded clone, and some rows leave it out.

d_call,j_call,clone_size,v_call,cdr3_nt,cdr3_aa
NA,TRBJ1-3,once,TRBV28,TGTGCCAGCAGTCAAACTAGCTCTGGAAACACCATATATTTT,CASSQTSSGNTIYF
TRBD1,TRBJ1-2,few,TRBV5-1,TGCGCCAGCAGCTCTACAGGGGACTATGGCTACACCTTC,CASSSTGDYGYTF
TRBD1,TRBJ1-2,NA,TRBV5-1,TGCGCCAGCAGCCGTGGCGGAACAGGGGATCTTTGGGGCTACACCTTC,CASSRGGTGDLWGYTF
NA,TRBJ1-3,NA,TRBV5-6,TGTGCCAGCAGCTTTGGTTGGGGGGCTGGAAACACCATATATTTT,CASSFGWGAGNTIYF
TRBD2,TRBJ2-1,once,TRBV2,TGTGCCAACTCCGGTGCGGGAGGAGGCGATGAGCAGTTCTTC,CANSGAGGGDEQFF
NA,TRBJ2-7,NA,TRBV5-1,TGCGCCAGTTCGGCGGGACTGGGATCCTACGAGCAGTACTTC,CASSAGLGSYEQYF
TRBD2,TRBJ2-5,few,TRBV5-1,TGCGCCAGCAGTCCACTCCCCTTAGCGGGAGTAGAGACCCAGTACTTC,CASSPLPLAGVETQYF
NA,TRBJ2-1,once,TRBV2,TGTGCCAGCAGACGGGACTTTGGTTCGGACAATGAGCAGTTCTTC,CASRRDFGSDNEQFF
NA,TRBJ2-4,NA,TRBV2,TGTGCCAGCAGTGACGCGGGCGTTGGCAAAAACATTCAGTACTTC,CASSDAGVGKNIQYF
NA,TRBJ2-7,few,TRBV27,TGTGCCAGCAGTTCTGCGGGCTGGCAACAGCAGTACTTC,CASSSAGWQQQYF
TRBD2,TRBJ2-2,NA,TRBV4-1,TGCGCCAGCAGCCAAGATACTAGCGGGAGTCTACACGGGGAGCTGTTTTTT,CASSQDTSGSLHGELFF
NA,TRBJ1-5,NA,TRBV7-6,TGTGCCAGCAGCTTGGCCTCGGGGAATCAGCCCCAGCATTTT,CASSLASGNQPQHF
NA,TRBJ1-2,NA,TRBV7-9,TGTGCCAGCAGCTTAGTGTCGCAGGCCACTGGCTACACCTTC,CASSLVSQATGYTF
TRBD1,TRBJ1-4,NA,TRBV5-1,TGCGCCAGCAGCTCCGGACAGGCTGATGAAAAACTGTTTTTT,CASSSGQADEKLFF
NA,TRBJ2-3,NA,TRBV27,TGTGCCAGCAGTCTTTTCCGGTCCAGACACGCAGATACGCAGTATTTT,CASSLFRSRHADTQYF
NA,TRBJ2-3,NA,TRBV19,TGTGCCAGTAGTTTCGGGATCACAGATACGCAGTATTTT,CASSFGITDTQYF
NA,TRBJ1-4,once,TRBV2,TGTGCCAGCAGTGCTGAGACACCGACAACTAATGAAAAACTGTTTTTT,CASSAETPTTNEKLFF
TRBD2,TRBJ2-4,NA,TRBV15,TGTGCCACCAGCAGAGAGGTGGGGGGAGGGACCAAAAACATTCAGTACTTC,CATSREVGGGTKNIQYF
TRBD1,TRBJ2-7,NA,TRBV7-9,TGTGCCAGCAGCCTAGGGACAGGGAGCTCCTACGAGCAGTACTTC,CASSLGTGSSYEQYF
TRBD2,TRBJ2-2,NA,TRBV7-8,TGTGCCAGCAGCCCCGGACTAGCGGGAGGGCCAAACCGGGAGCTGTTTTTT,CASSPGLAGGPNRELFF
NA,TRBJ1-2,NA,TRBV28,TGTGCCAGCAGTTTCGGCGGATATGGCTACACCTTC,CASSFGGYGYTF
TRBD1,TRBJ1-2,NA,TRBV30,TGTGCCTGGAGTTTCACAGGGGTTGATGGCTACACCTTC,CAWSFTGVDGYTF
TRBD1,TRBJ1-2,NA,TRBV6-5,TGTGCCAGCAGTTACTCTCAGGGGCCCAGGGGGACCTACACCTTC,CASSYSQGPRGTYTF
TRBD1,TRBJ2-5,NA,TRBV27,TGTGCCAGCAGTCCGGGACAGAGGAAAGAGACCCAGTACTTC,CASSPGQRKETQYF
TRBD2,TRBJ2-7,NA,TRBV15,TGTGCCACCAGTATTAGCGGGGACCCCTCCTACGAGCAGTACTTC,CATSISGDPSYEQYF
TRBD2,TRBJ2-1,NA,TRBV9,TGTGCCAGCAGCGAGAGCGGGATCTCCTACAATGAGCAGTTCTTC,CASSESGISYNEQFF
NA,TRBJ2-7,NA,TRBV11-2,TGTGCCAGCAGCTTTCGTCGTTTCAGGTGGGGGGAGCCCTACGAGCAGTACTTC,CASSFRRFRWGEPYEQYF
NA,TRBJ1-6,NA,TRBV5-1,TGCGCCAGCAGCTTGGGCCCTGGGAGAAGCGATAATTCACCCCTCCACTTT,CASSLGPGRSDNSPLHF
TRBD1,TRBJ2-7,NA,TRBV9,TGTGCCAGCAGCGTGAGGACAGGGGATGCCGAGCAGTACTTC,CASSVRTGDAEQYF
TRBD1,TRBJ1-2,NA,TRBV10-1,TGCGCCAGCAGTGAGGACAGGGCTTATGGCTACACCTTC,CASSEDRAYGYTF
NA,TRBJ1-1,NA,TRBV1,TGCACCAGCAGCCAAGAGAGGGTAGCAGCTTTCTTT,CTSSQERVAAFF
TRBD1,TRBJ1-2,NA,TRBV6-1,TGTGCCAGCAGTGCCGGGACAGGGGGTATCGGCTACACCTTC,CASSAGTGGIGYTF
TRBD1,TRBJ2-1,few,TRBV27,TGTGCCAGCAGTTTAATGACAGGGGGTAATGAGCAGTTCTTC,CASSLMTGGNEQFF
NA,TRBJ2-5,NA,TRBV5-1,TGCGCCAGCAGCTTGGGTTGGAGGGATTACCAAGAGACCCAGTACTTC,CASSLGWRDYQETQYF
NA,TRBJ2-7,NA,TRBV4-1,TGCGCCAGCAGCCAAAACGCAGGGACACTGGGGGAGCAGTACTTC,CASSQNAGTLGEQYF
NA,TRBJ1-5,NA,TRBV7-6,TGTGCCAGCAGCTTAGACACGGGTTTTAATCAGCCCCAGCATTTT,CASSLDTGFNQPQHF
NA,TRBJ1-3,NA,TRBV6-1,TGTGCCAGCAGTGAATGGGGACACGGTAGCTCTGGAAACACCATATATTTT,CASSEWGHGSSGNTIYF
NA,TRBJ1-6,NA,TRBV5-6,TGTGCCAGCAGCACAACAGGGTCCGGTTCACCCCTCCACTTT,CASSTTGSGSPLHF
NA,TRBJ1-2,NA,TRBV6-1,TGTGCCAGCAGCGAAGCGGCAGGGCGAGACTATGGCTACACCTTC,CASSEAAGRDYGYTF
TRBD1,TRBJ1-2,many,TRBV5-6,TGTGCCAGCAGCTTGACAGGGGGCGCGGGGGCCTATGGCTACACCTTC,CASSLTGGAGAYGYTF
TRBD1,TRBJ1-2,NA,TRBV5-1,TGCGCCAGCAGCTGGGGCGGACAGGGTACTAACTATGGCTACACCTTC,CASSWGGQGTNYGYTF
NA,TRBJ2-7,NA,TRBV5-1,TGCGCCAGCAGCAAGGAGGGCGGAACCAGCTACGAGCAGTACTTC,CASSKEGGTSYEQYF
TRBD2,TRBJ2-1,NA,TRBV19,TGTGCCAGTAGTAATCGACCTCTAGCGGTGATCTACAATGAGCAGTTCTTC,CASSNRPLAVIYNEQFF
TRBD1,TRBJ2-2,NA,TRBV19,TGTGCCAGCAGCGACAGGGCGAACACCGGGGAGCTGTTTTTT,CASSDRANTGELFF
NA,TRBJ2-5,NA,TRBV11-2,TGTGCCAGCAGCGGTCTACGCGGGGAAGAGACCCAGTACTTC,CASSGLRGEETQYF
NA,TRBJ2-6,few,TRBV7-8,TGTGCCAGCAGCTTGCAGGTCTTCACTGGGGCCAACGTCCTGACTTTC,CASSLQVFTGANVLTF